Below, one T cell receptor (beta chain) is given with its context. Its specificity is unknown. The data belong to a study of blood T cells in healthy people across ages. Study-level findings and limits: Lack of knowledge of donor CMV status possibly confounded expanded clonotype changes. Naive CD4+ cells and diversity were both higher in long-lived donors than in aged donors.

Together with a sample-barcoded 5' primer, a J-beta primer mix was included in a second PCR lasting about 6 to 11 cycles. TCRdb ran MiXCR on the 5' RACE reads and lists one entry per CDR3 protein. The repertoire holds about 930,000 distinct CDR3 sequences, 29% seen once, with approximately 10% in the top ten. Separately, the same data were catalogued under a study of T cells of mothers and their children. As that report states: Similar effects of thymic selection on TCR recombination output were recorded in related and unrelated pairs.

The sequence derives from a woman between 40 and 55 years old in good health. What was sequenced was blood.

The CDR3 DNA sequence: TGTGCCAGCAGCTTACAAGGGGGATACTACGAGCAGTACTTC. Translating it yields CASSLQGGYYEQYF. The V and J genes are TRBV7-9 and TRBJ2-7; D possibly corresponds to TRBD1 (6 bases). Germline CDR1 and CDR2: SEHNR and FQNEAQ (reference sequence). The CDR3 extends over 14 amino acids. Deletions cut 2 bases from V and 3 bases from J, with 11 bases between.